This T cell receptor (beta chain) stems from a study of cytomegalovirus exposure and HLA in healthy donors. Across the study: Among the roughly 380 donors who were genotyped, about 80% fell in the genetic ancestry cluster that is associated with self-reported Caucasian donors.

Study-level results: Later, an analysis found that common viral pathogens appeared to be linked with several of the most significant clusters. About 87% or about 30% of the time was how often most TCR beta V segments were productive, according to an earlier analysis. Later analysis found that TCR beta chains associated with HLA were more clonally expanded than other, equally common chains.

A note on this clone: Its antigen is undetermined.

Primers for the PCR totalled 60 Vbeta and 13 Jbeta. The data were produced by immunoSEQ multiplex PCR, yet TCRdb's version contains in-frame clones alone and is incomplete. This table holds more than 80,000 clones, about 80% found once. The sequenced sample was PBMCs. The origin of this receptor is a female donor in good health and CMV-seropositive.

The CDR3 is CSVVGLAESSYNEQFF. CDR3 bases: TGCAGCGTGGTGGGACTAGCGGAATCTTCCTACAATGAGCAGTTCTTC. The rearrangement joins TRBV29-1 to TRBJ2-1; TRBD2 matches at 11 bases. V lost 6 bases and J lost 1; bases outside the gene matches: 8. CDR1 is SQVTM, CDR2 ANQGSEA, per germline. The CDR3 has 16 residues.